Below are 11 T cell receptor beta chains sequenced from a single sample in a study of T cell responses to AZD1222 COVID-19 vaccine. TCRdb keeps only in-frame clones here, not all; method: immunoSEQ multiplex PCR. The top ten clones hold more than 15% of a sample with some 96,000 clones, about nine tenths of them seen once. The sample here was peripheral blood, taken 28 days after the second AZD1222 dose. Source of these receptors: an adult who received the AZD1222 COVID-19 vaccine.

The CDR3 loop reads CASSLALGQGAYNEQFF. In DNA, the CDR3 is TGTGCCAGCAGCTTAGCGCTCGGACAGGGGGCGTACAATGAGCAGTTCTTC. The chain uses TRBV7-9 and TRBJ2-1; 11 bases are a match to TRBD1. The CDR3 has 17 residues. The junction had 5 bases not matched to a gene; V was cut back by 0 bases and J by 4 bases. Germline V lookup: CDR1 SEHNR, CDR2 FQNEAQ (reference sequence).

The CDR3 bases are TGTGCCAGCAGTTTAAATAGTATGGATGGCTACACCTTC. The encoded protein is CASSLNSMDGYTF. The rearrangement links TRBV12-3 or TRBV12-4 to TRBJ1-2, with no clear D. The V and J ends lost 2 bases and 6 bases respectively, with 10 bases between them. The CDR3 has 13 residues.

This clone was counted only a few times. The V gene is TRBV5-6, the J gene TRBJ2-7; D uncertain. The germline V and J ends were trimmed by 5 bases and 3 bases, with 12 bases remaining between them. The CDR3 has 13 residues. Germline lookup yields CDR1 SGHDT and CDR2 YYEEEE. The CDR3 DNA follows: TGTGCCAGCAGACATGGCGGCCTCTACGAGCAGTACTTC. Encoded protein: CASRHGGLYEQYF. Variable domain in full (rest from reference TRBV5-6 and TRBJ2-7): DAGVTQSPTHLIKTRGQQVTLRCSPKSGHDTVSWYQQALGQGPQFIFQYYEEEERQRGNFPDRFSGHQFPNYSSELNVNALLLGDSALYLCASRHGGLYEQYFGPGTRLTVT.

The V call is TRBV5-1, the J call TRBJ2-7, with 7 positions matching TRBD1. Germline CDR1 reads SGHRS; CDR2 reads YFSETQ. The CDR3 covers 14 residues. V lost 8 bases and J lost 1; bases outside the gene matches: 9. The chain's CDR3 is CASAGTEISYEQYF. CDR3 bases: TGCGCCAGTGCCGGGACAGAGATTTCCTACGAGCAGTACTTC.

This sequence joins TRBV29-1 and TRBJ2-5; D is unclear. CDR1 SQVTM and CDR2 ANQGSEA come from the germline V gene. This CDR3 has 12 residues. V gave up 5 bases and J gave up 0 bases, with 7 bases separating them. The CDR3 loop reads CSVSTYQETQYF. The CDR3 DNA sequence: TGCAGCGTTTCGACGTACCAAGAGACCCAGTACTTC.

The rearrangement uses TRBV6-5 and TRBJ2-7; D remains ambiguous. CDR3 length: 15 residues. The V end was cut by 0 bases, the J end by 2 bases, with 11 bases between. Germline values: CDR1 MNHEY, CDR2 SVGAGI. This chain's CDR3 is CASSYSAVKTYEQYF. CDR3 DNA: TGTGCCAGCAGTTACTCCGCGGTTAAGACCTACGAGCAGTACTTC.

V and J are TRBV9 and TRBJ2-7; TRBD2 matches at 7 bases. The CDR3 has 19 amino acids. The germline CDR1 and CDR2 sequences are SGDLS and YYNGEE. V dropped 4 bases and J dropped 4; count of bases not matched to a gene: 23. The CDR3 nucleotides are TGTGCCAGCAGCCCCCGACGCCCCACGCTAGCGGCAGCCGGGTACGAGCAGTACTTC. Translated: CASSPRRPTLAAAGYEQYF.

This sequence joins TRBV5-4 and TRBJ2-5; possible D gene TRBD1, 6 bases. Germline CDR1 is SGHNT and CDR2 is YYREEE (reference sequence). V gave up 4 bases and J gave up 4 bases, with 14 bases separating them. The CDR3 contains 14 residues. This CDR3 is CASSQGVGGETQYF. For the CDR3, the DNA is TGTGCCAGCAGCCAAGGAGTAGGGGGAGAGACCCAGTACTTC.

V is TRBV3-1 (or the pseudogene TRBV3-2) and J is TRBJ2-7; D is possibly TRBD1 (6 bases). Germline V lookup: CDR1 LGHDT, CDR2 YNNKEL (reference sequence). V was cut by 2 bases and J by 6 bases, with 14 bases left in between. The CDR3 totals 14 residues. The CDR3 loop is CASSQLYQGSEQYF. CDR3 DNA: TGTGCCAGCAGCCAACTATATCAGGGGAGCGAGCAGTACTTC.

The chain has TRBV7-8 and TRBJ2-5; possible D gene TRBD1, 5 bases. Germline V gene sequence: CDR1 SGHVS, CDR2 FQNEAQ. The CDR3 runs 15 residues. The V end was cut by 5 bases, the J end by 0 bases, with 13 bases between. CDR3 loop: CASSPWGSNQETQYF. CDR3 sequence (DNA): TGTGCCAGCAGCCCCTGGGGCAGCAACCAAGAGACCCAGTACTTC.

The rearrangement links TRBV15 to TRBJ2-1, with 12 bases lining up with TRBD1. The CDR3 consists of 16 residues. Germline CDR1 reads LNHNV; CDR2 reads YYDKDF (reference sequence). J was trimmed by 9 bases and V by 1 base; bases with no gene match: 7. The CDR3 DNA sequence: TGTGCCACCAGCAGAGGGGACAGGGGGCGCGAGGGTGAGCAGTTCTTC. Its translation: CATSRGDRGREGEQFF.